A single sample is the source of the 8 T cell receptor beta chains below, sequenced in a study of shared clonotypes between healthy human individuals (dated by TCRdb to between 2020 and 2021). CD8 naive samples were obtained by positive selection for CCR7 among CD45RO-negative cells, yielding a CD45RA+CCR7+ population from which TemRA cells were excluded. Library method: the immunoSEQ multiplex PCR assay. TCRdb re-hosts the immuneACCESS table, in-frame sequences only. Its copies lack some clones; in the studies checked, an unresolved V gene accounts for under half of them, and the cause for the rest is not known. The sample includes roughly 770,000 clones, with 96% observed a single time. The top ten clones comprise over 0.2% of the sample. The specimen sequenced was naive CD8+ T cells sorted from blood. Read against the paper, the sample's cell subset or site label means: CD45RA+CCR7+. These receptors were obtained from a man aged 30 to 39 in good health.

The chain recombines TRBV7-9 with TRBJ2-5, with 8 nucleotides matching TRBD2. The ends lost 4 bases at V and 2 bases at J; junction bases unmatched: 9. The V gene's germline CDR1 is SEHNR and CDR2 FQNEAQ (reference sequence). The length of the CDR3 is 16 residues. DNA of the CDR3: TGTGCCAGCAGCTCACCAGCGGGAGTTAAACAAGAGACCCAGTACTTC. It translates to CASSSPAGVKQETQYF.

V is TRBV13 and J is TRBJ2-7, with D perhaps TRBD1 (6 bases). Germline V CDR1 and CDR2: PRHDT, FYEKMQ (reference sequence). Deletions cut 6 bases from V and 2 bases from J, with 14 bases between. The CDR3 has 14 amino acids. This chain's CDR3 is CASRPSGTPYEQYF. As DNA, the CDR3 is TGTGCCAGCAGACCCTCCGGGACACCCTACGAGCAGTACTTC.

This clone has a single count. V usage is TRBV29-1 and J usage is TRBJ2-5, with 7 bases identical to TRBD2. CDR3 length equals 15 residues. V lost 1 base, J lost 3 bases, and 8 bases stayed unmatched. Germline loops: CDR1 SQVTM, CDR2 ANQGSEA. Here the CDR3 reads CSVEAPRAGEETQYF. CDR3 nucleotide sequence: TGCAGCGTTGAAGCTCCCAGGGCGGGGGAAGAGACCCAGTACTTC.

This clone has only one observation. This chain connects TRBV11-2 to TRBJ2-5, with TRBD2 matching over 15 bases. The V gene's germline CDR1 is SGHAT and CDR2 FQNNGV. V lost 3 bases to trimming and J lost 1 base; unmatched junction nucleotides: 6. CDR3 length: 18 residues. The CDR3 sequence: CASSLGTSGRTGQETQYF. The CDR3 coding sequence is TGTGCCAGCAGCTTGGGGACTAGCGGGAGGACGGGCCAAGAGACCCAGTACTTC. Filled out from reference TRBV11-2 and TRBJ2-5, the complete variable domain reads EAGVAQSPRYKIIEKRQSVAFWCNPISGHATLYWYQQILGQGPKLLIQFQNNGVVDDSQLPKDRFSAERLKGVDSTLKIQPAKLEDSAVYLCASSLGTSGRTGQETQYFGPGTRLLVL.

This clone was picked up one time. The V gene is TRBV6-4, the J gene TRBJ2-2; 11 bases align to TRBD1. The CDR3 runs to 17 residues. The V gene's germline CDR1 is MRHNA and CDR2 SNTAGT. V dropped 2 bases and J dropped 4; count of bases not matched to a gene: 6. The CDR3 sequence: CASSDNAGQGGTGELFF. CDR3 sequence (DNA): TGTGCCAGCAGTGACAACGCGGGACAGGGGGGCACCGGGGAGCTGTTTTTT.

The chain couples TRBV10-3 to TRBJ2-2; D is possibly TRBD2 (6 bases). Per the germline V gene, CDR1 is ENHRY and CDR2 is SYGVKD. The V and J ends lost 3 bases and 0 bases respectively, with 11 bases between them. CDR3 length: 16 residues. For the CDR3, the DNA is TGTGCCATCAGTGAAGAGCGGGTTACGAACACCGGGGAGCTGTTTTTT. It encodes CAISEERVTNTGELFF.

This clone was seen once. This chain links TRBV27 with TRBJ1-2; D remains unclear. This CDR3 comprises 13 residues. In germline, CDR1 is MNHEY, CDR2 SMNVEV (reference sequence). Trimming pared 5 bases from V and 4 bases from J, leaving 11 bases between. The CDR3, as DNA: TGTGCCAGCAGTCCCGGCCCGCTCTATGGCTACACCTTC. Protein product: CASSPGPLYGYTF.

This rearrangement joins TRBV5-4 to TRBJ2-3, with no clear D. Trimming removed 2 bases at V and 2 bases at J, with 3 bases between. CDR1 SGHNT and CDR2 YYREEE come from the germline V gene (reference sequence). The CDR3 sequence is 12 residues long. The CDR3 sequence is CASSFLTDTQYF. The CDR3 DNA is TGTGCCAGCAGCTTTCTCACAGATACGCAGTATTTT. Looking up the rest from reference TRBV5-4 and TRBJ2-3 gives the full variable domain: ETGVTQSPTHLIKTRGQQVTLRCSSQSGHNTVSWYQQALGQGPQFIFQYYREEENGRGNFPPRFSGLQFPNYSSELNVNALELDDSALYLCASSFLTDTQYFGPGTRLTVL.